The 32 T cell receptor beta chains listed next were all sequenced from one sample in a study of technical replicates of blood from a handful of donors. Using immunoSEQ multiplex PCR, the repertoire was profiled, and TCRdb retains in-frame clones only, with some absent. This table holds about 98,000 clones, under 97% found once. The sample comprised T cells isolated from PBMCs. These receptors all stem from a human donor in good health.

The chain joins TRBV28 to TRBJ2-5, with TRBD2 matching 10 bases. The length of the CDR3 is 15 residues. Germline V gene sequence: CDR1 MDHEN, CDR2 SYDVKM. V was pared by 5 bases and J by 5 bases, with 8 bases of the junction left unmatched. The CDR3 here is CASSKSTSGWETQYF. CDR3 sequence (DNA): TGTGCCAGCAGTAAATCGACTAGCGGGTGGGAGACCCAGTACTTC.

The rearrangement links TRBV28 to TRBJ2-7; 7 nucleotides line up with TRBD1. The CDR3 totals 17 residues. V shed 5 bases, J shed 4 bases, and the junction held 17 bases outside the gene matches. CDR1 and CDR2 (germline): MDHEN, SYDVKM. CDR3 in DNA: TGTGCCAGCAGTCCGATCGACAGGGCCTACCCAACTTACGAGCAGTACTTC. This codes for CASSPIDRAYPTYEQYF. Using reference TRBV28 and TRBJ2-7 for the parts outside the CDR3, the full variable domain is DVKVTQSSRYLVKRTGEKVFLECVQDMDHENMFWYRQDPGLGLRLIYFSYDVKMKEKGDIPEGYSVSREKKERFSLILESASTNQTSMYLCASSPIDRAYPTYEQYFGPGTRLTVT.

This chain uses TRBV28 with TRBJ2-3; no clear D gene. Trimming left V 3 bases short and J 2 bases short, with 6 bases between. This CDR3 region has 13 residues. The germline CDR1 and CDR2 sequences are MDHEN and SYDVKM. The CDR3 region has the DNA TGTGCCAGCAGTTTCCGACTCACAGATACGCAGTATTTT. Translating it yields CASSFRLTDTQYF. The entire variable domain, with the rest obtained from reference TRBV28 and TRBJ2-3, is as follows: DVKVTQSSRYLVKRTGEKVFLECVQDMDHENMFWYRQDPGLGLRLIYFSYDVKMKEKGDIPEGYSVSREKKERFSLILESASTNQTSMYLCASSFRLTDTQYFGPGTRLTVL.

The CDR3 DNA follows: TGTGCCAGCAGCGTAGCGGACAGGCCCTACGAGCAGTACTTC. It yields the protein CASSVADRPYEQYF. The chain combines TRBV9 with TRBJ2-7; 7 positions agree with TRBD1. The CDR3 totals 14 residues. Losses at the gene ends were 0 bases for V and 2 bases for J; bases not matched to a gene: 2. Germline CDR1 is SGDLS and CDR2 is YYNGEE.

The table lists this clone with a count of one. This sequence joins TRBV7-9 and TRBJ2-3; TRBD1 is a possible D gene (5 bases). Trimming pared 5 bases from V and 0 bases from J, leaving 9 bases between. The length of the CDR3 is 14 residues. Germline CDR1 is SEHNR and CDR2 is FQNEAQ (reference sequence). DNA for the CDR3: TGTGCCAGCAGCCCCCGACAGAGCACAGATACGCAGTATTTT. It translates to CASSPRQSTDTQYF.

This chain connects TRBV2 to TRBJ1-1; TRBD1 is a possible D gene (5 bases). Germline V gene sequence: CDR1 SNHLY, CDR2 FYNNEI. Trimming took 7 bases from V and 6 from J, leaving 18 bases between them. The CDR3 runs 14 residues. The CDR3, as DNA: TGTGCCAGCAATAAGGAAAGGACATTATCTGAAGCTTTCTTT. This encodes CASNKERTLSEAFF.

The rearrangement joins TRBV4-1 to TRBJ1-5, with 10 bases matching TRBD1. Germline V gene lookup returns CDR1 MGHRA and CDR2 YSYEKL. V dropped 3 bases and J dropped 2; count of bases not matched to a gene: 7. The CDR3 has 17 residues. The CDR3 nucleotides read TGCGCCAGCAGCCACAGCCGGGACAGGGGACGCAATCAGCCCCAGCATTTT. Translating gives CASSHSRDRGRNQPQHF.

The chain recombines TRBV28 with TRBJ1-4; no reliable D call. The CDR3 extends over 16 amino acids. Looked up from germline, CDR1 is MDHEN and CDR2 is SYDVKM. Trimming removed 6 bases at V and 0 bases at J, with 14 bases between. The CDR3 DNA sequence: TGTGCCAGCAGCCCCCCCGACACTGCAACTAATGAAAAACTGTTTTTT. Residues: CASSPPDTATNEKLFF.

The chain uses TRBV7-9 and TRBJ2-2, with D perhaps matching TRBD1 (5 bases). Germline CDR1 SEHNR, CDR2 FQNEAQ (reference sequence). The CDR3 covers 16 residues. V lost 8 bases, J lost 5 bases, and 21 bases lay in between. CDR3 sequence (DNA): TGTGCCAGCGGCCGACAGCTAGACCATATGACCGGGGAGCTGTTTTTT. This sequence encodes CASGRQLDHMTGELFF.

This chain uses TRBV5-6 with TRBJ2-7; D gene uncertain. Trimming stripped 1 base from V and 6 bases from J, with 11 bases between. CDR1 and CDR2 (germline): SGHDT, YYEEEE. The CDR3 extends over 13 amino acids. The CDR3 spells CASSLRQASEQYF. The CDR3 DNA follows: TGTGCCAGCAGCTTGCGCCAAGCTAGCGAGCAGTACTTC. The full variable domain, in which reference TRBV5-6 and TRBJ2-7 provide the parts outside the CDR3, is DAGVTQSPTHLIKTRGQQVTLRCSPKSGHDTVSWYQQALGQGPQFIFQYYEEEERQRGNFPDRFSGHQFPNYSSELNVNALLLGDSALYLCASSLRQASEQYFGPGTRLTVT.

The genes are TRBV7-2 and TRBJ2-1, with no clear D. This CDR3 spans 17 amino acids. Trimming cost V 5 bases and J 5 bases, with 22 bases left between them. The germline V gene encodes CDR1 SGHTA and CDR2 FQGNSA. CDR3 nucleotides: TGTGCCAGCAGCCATTCGCCCAACAGAGTCTCACACAATGAGCAGTTCTTC. It is translated as CASSHSPNRVSHNEQFF.

V usage is TRBV19 and J usage is TRBJ2-1; 8 bases are shared with TRBD2. The CDR3 is made up of 14 amino acids. Germline trimming cut 7 bases from V and 5 bases from J; bases unmatched to any gene: 7. Germline V gene sequence: CDR1 LNHDA, CDR2 SQIVND (reference sequence). This CDR3 is CASTERGRNNEQFF. The DNA of the CDR3 is TGTGCCAGTACGGAGCGGGGGCGGAACAATGAGCAGTTCTTC.

This clone has a single count. The chain couples TRBV2 to TRBJ2-2; D possibly corresponds to TRBD2 (7 bases). This CDR3 has 16 residues. Germline CDR1 reads SNHLY; CDR2 reads FYNNEI. Trimming took 4 bases from V and 2 from J, leaving 14 bases between them. The CDR3 region is CASSGRGGLNTGELFF. DNA for the CDR3: TGTGCCAGCAGTGGGAGGGGGGGGCTTAACACCGGGGAGCTGTTTTTT.

V and J are TRBV11-1 and TRBJ2-7, with TRBD2 matching 7 bases. Germline V gene sequence: CDR1 SGHAT, CDR2 FQDESV (reference sequence). This CDR3 comprises 13 residues. V dropped 4 bases and J dropped 2; count of bases not matched to a gene: 2. The CDR3 DNA is TGTGCCAGCAGCTCTAGCGGAACCTACGAGCAGTACTTC. Translating gives CASSSSGTYEQYF.

The V and J genes are TRBV28 and TRBJ2-7; D is ambiguous. CDR1 and CDR2 from the germline V gene are MDHEN and SYDVKM. Trimming removed 4 bases at V and 0 bases at J, with 16 bases between. The CDR3 contains 16 residues. CDR3: CASSSRFESLSYEQYF. DNA for the CDR3: TGTGCCAGCAGTTCCCGGTTCGAAAGCCTCTCCTACGAGCAGTACTTC.

The gene calls are TRBV9 and TRBJ1-3; D is unclear. V dropped 6 bases and J dropped 0 bases, with 16 bases sitting between them. Per the germline V gene, CDR1 is SGDLS and CDR2 is YYNGEE. The CDR3 sequence is 16 residues long. The CDR3 protein is CASTPLQAASGNTIYF. CDR3 in DNA: TGTGCCAGCACTCCCCTCCAAGCCGCCTCTGGAAACACCATATATTTT. The full variable domain, rest sourced from reference TRBV9 and TRBJ1-3, is DSGVTQTPKHLITATGQRVTLRCSPRSGDLSVYWYQQSLDQGLQFLIQYYNGEERAKGNILERFSAQQFPDLHSELNLSSLELGDSALYFCASTPLQAASGNTIYFGEGSWLTVV.

The chain is built from TRBV19 and TRBJ1-1; D call uncertain. Germline lookup yields CDR1 LNHDA and CDR2 SQIVND (reference sequence). V dropped 0 bases and J dropped 3 bases, with 8 bases sitting between them. The CDR3 spans 14 residues. Here the CDR3 DNA reads TGTGCCAGTAGTATAGACGTCGTCTACACTGAAGCTTTCTTT. Translation gives CASSIDVVYTEAFF.

In its sample, this clone was seen once. This rearrangement joins TRBV5-3 to TRBJ1-2; 12 bases line up with TRBD1. TRBV5-3 carries the ORF label, with uncertain function. This CDR3 has 19 residues. J gave up 4 bases and V 2 bases, and 15 bases lay outside the gene matches. The CDR3 DNA sequence: TGTGCCAGAAGCTTTGCACCGGGACAGGGGGCCAGTGGGCTCTATGGCTACACCTTC. Translation gives CARSFAPGQGASGLYGYTF.

V gene TRBV2 combines with J gene TRBJ1-5; TRBD1 matches at 8 bases. The CDR3 is 14 residues long. Trimming removed 5 bases from V and 2 bases from J; junction bases left unmatched: 2. The germline V gene encodes CDR1 SNHLY and CDR2 FYNNEI. The CDR3 nucleotides read TGTGCCAGCAGTCTACAGGGGGGCAATCAGCCCCAGCATTTT. Encoded protein: CASSLQGGNQPQHF.

In DNA, the CDR3 is TGTGCCAGCAGTTTTACGATGAGGGTGTATGAGCAGTTCTTC. Translation gives CASSFTMRVYEQFF. J is TRBJ2-1 and V is TRBV28, with a possible D match to TRBD2 (5 bases). The CDR3 spans 14 residues. V was cut by 3 bases and J by 8 bases, with 14 bases left in between. Per germline, CDR1 MDHEN and CDR2 SYDVKM.

The V call is TRBV6-5, the J call TRBJ2-1; the D is unclear. Trimming took off 0 bases at V and 6 bases at J, with 12 bases between the two ends. The CDR3 covers 15 residues. From germline, CDR1 is MNHEY and CDR2 SVGAGI. The CDR3 loop is CASSYSIRLINEQFF. The CDR3 region has the DNA TGTGCCAGCAGTTACTCGATCAGGCTTATCAATGAGCAGTTCTTC.

The rearrangement uses TRBV13 and TRBJ1-6, with D perhaps TRBD1 (6 bases). The germline CDR1 and CDR2 sequences are PRHDT and FYEKMQ (reference sequence). V lost 3 bases and J lost 9, with 18 bases in between. This CDR3 has 16 residues. The CDR3: CASSFETGRGLSPLHF. CDR3 nucleotide sequence: TGTGCCAGCAGCTTCGAAACAGGGCGGGGGCTTTCACCCCTCCACTTT.

The chain recombines TRBV2 with TRBJ1-2; the D gene is possibly TRBD1 (5 bases). V lost 7 bases and J 1 base, leaving 13 bases between the germline ends. This CDR3 has 14 amino acids. Germline CDR1 is SNHLY and CDR2 is FYNNEI. CDR3 residues: CASKQDGNNYGYTF. As DNA, the CDR3 is TGTGCCAGCAAACAGGACGGTAATAACTATGGCTACACCTTC.

J is TRBJ1-3 and V is TRBV14; D is unresolved. Germline loops: CDR1 SGHDN, CDR2 FVKESK. Trimming left V 6 bases short and J 4 bases short, with 4 bases between. The CDR3 runs to 11 residues. This chain's CDR3 is CASRSGNTIYF. The CDR3 DNA follows: TGTGCCAGCAGGAGCGGAAACACCATATATTTT.

This chain joins TRBV7-2 and TRBJ2-7; no clear D. V shed 1 base and J shed 3 bases, with 19 bases lying between them. Germline CDR1 and CDR2: SGHTA and FQGNSA. The CDR3 extends over 17 amino acids. DNA for the CDR3: TGTGCCAGCAGCTTAGTTGGTTTGGTACTCCCGATCTACGAGCAGTACTTC. It specifies CASSLVGLVLPIYEQYF.

This chain joins TRBV11-3 and TRBJ1-4; TRBD1 might be the D (6 bases). V lost 6 bases to trimming and J lost 4 bases, with 24 bases between them. CDR3 length equals 18 residues. Germline CDR1 reads SGHNT; CDR2 reads YENEEA. The CDR3 coding sequence is TGTGCCAGCAGAGAAATCGGACAGCCCAGCCGTTATAATGAAAAACTGTTTTTT. The encoded protein is CASREIGQPSRYNEKLFF.

The J gene is TRBJ2-5, the V gene TRBV2, with D tentatively TRBD1 (5 bases). CDR3 length: 13 residues. The V gene lost 8 bases and the J gene lost 4 bases, with 14 bases spanning the gap. Per the germline V gene, CDR1 is SNHLY and CDR2 is FYNNEI. The CDR3: CASRRVLIETQYF. In nucleotides, the CDR3 is TGTGCCAGCCGCAGGGTTCTAATAGAGACCCAGTACTTC.

V gene TRBV6-5 combines with J gene TRBJ2-1; weak D call: TRBD2 (5 bases). Trimming pared 0 bases from V and 0 bases from J, leaving 9 bases between. Germline V gene sequence: CDR1 MNHEY, CDR2 SVGAGI. The CDR3 has 16 residues. CDR3 sequence reads: CASSYSTLASYNEQFF. The CDR3, as DNA: TGTGCCAGCAGTTACTCGACGCTAGCCTCCTACAATGAGCAGTTCTTC.

This chain connects TRBV4-1 to TRBJ2-7; 10 nucleotides line up with TRBD1. In germline, CDR1 is MGHRA, CDR2 YSYEKL. Germline trimming cut 4 bases from V and 0 bases from J; bases unmatched to any gene: 6. There are 16 residues in the CDR3. The CDR3 region has the DNA TGCGCCAGCAGCCCGGGACAGGGGAGTCCCTCCTACGAGCAGTACTTC. It translates to CASSPGQGSPSYEQYF.

This chain uses TRBV28 with TRBJ1-5; tentatively, D is TRBD1 (5 bases). The CDR3 loop spans 14 amino acids. V lost 2 bases, J lost 3 bases, and 8 bases lay in between. Germline V gene data show CDR1 as MDHEN and CDR2 as SYDVKM. The CDR3 protein is CASSLTGPNQPQHF. The CDR3 nucleotides are TGTGCCAGCAGTTTAACAGGACCCAATCAGCCCCAGCATTTT.

The chain joins TRBV4-1 to TRBJ2-6, with no clear D. Per germline, CDR1 MGHRA and CDR2 YSYEKL. Trimming left V 3 bases short and J 17 bases short, with 14 bases between. The CDR3 sequence is 12 residues long. CDR3 in DNA: TGCGCCAGCAGCCAGGGCCCGGAATCGTTGACTTTC. Translating it yields CASSQGPESLTF.

The CDR3 region is CASSLRGSYNSPLHF. The DNA for the CDR3 is TGTGCCAGCAGCTTGAGGGGCTCCTATAATTCACCCCTCCACTTT. The chain has TRBV5-6 and TRBJ1-6, with D perhaps TRBD1 (5 bases). Germline V lookup: CDR1 SGHDT, CDR2 YYEEEE. V lost 1 base and J 0 bases, leaving 5 bases between the germline ends. The CDR3 is 15 amino acids.